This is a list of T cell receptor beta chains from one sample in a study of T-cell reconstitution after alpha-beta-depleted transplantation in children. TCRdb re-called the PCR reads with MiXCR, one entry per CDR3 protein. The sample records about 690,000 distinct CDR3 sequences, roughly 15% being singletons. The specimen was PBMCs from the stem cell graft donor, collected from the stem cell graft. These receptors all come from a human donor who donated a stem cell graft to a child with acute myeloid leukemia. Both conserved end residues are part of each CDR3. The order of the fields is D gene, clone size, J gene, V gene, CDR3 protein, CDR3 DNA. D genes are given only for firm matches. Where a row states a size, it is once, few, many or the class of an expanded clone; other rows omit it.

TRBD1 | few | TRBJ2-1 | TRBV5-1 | CASTAGGWDEQFF | TGCGCCAGCACTGCAGGGGGCTGGGATGAGCAGTTCTTC
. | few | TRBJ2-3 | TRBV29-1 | CSVALGLGGDTQYF | TGCAGCGTGGCGTTAGGTCTAGGGGGGGATACGCAGTATTTT
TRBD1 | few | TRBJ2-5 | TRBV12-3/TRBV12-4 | CASSETGQETQYF | TGTGCCAGCAGTGAGACAGGGCAAGAGACCCAGTACTTC
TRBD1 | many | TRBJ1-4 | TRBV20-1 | CSARRQGAREKLFF | TGCAGTGCTAGGAGACAGGGGGCGAGAGAAAAACTGTTTTTT
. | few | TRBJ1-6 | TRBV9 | CASSVARGRDSPLHF | TGTGCCAGCAGCGTAGCTAGGGGTAGGGATTCACCCCTCCACTTT
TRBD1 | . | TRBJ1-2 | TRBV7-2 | CASSLEGQFYGYTF | TGTGCCAGCAGCTTAGAGGGACAGTTCTATGGCTACACCTTC
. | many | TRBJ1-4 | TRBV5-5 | CASSVDRKKLFF | TGTGCCAGCAGCGTGGACAGAAAAAAACTGTTTTTT
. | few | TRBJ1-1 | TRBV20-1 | CSAQRPEAFF | TGCAGTGCCCAGAGGCCCGAAGCTTTCTTT
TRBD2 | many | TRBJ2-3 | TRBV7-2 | CASSLAGGPTDTQYF | TGCGCCAGCAGCCTAGCGGGGGGGCCGACAGATACGCAGTATTTT
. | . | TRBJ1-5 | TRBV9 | CASSRDPSPQPQHF | TGTGCCAGCAGCCGGGATCCTTCTCCCCAGCCCCAGCATTTT
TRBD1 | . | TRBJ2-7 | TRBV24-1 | CATSDSVPPGQGLKLYF | TGTGCCACCAGTGATTCTGTTCCCCCGGGACAGGGACTGAAGTTGTACTTC
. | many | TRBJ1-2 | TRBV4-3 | CASSQDGEGDYGYTF | TGCGCCAGCAGCCAAGACGGGGAAGGGGACTATGGCTACACCTTC
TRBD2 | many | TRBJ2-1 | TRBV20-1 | CSAREPPFAGEYNEQFF | TGCAGTGCTAGAGAGCCCCCCTTCGCGGGGGAGTACAATGAGCAGTTCTTC
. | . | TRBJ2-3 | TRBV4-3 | CASSQGGRWGRGDTQYF | TGCGCCAGCAGCCAAGGCGGAAGGTGGGGGCGGGGAGATACGCAGTATTTT
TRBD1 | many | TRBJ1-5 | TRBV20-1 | CSARGGQGAGNQPQHF | TGCAGTGCTAGAGGGGGACAGGGGGCTGGGAATCAGCCCCAGCATTTT
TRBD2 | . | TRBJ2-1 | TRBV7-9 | CASSSAPSGGDHNEQFF | TGTGCCAGCAGCTCCGCCCCTAGCGGGGGGGACCACAATGAGCAGTTCTTC
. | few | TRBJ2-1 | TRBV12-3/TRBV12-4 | CASSLAGLPPFF | TGTGCCAGCAGTTTAGCGGGCCTGCCGCCGTTCTTC
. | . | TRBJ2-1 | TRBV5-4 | CASSLEGVLGLGVFF | TGTGCCAGCAGCTTGGAGGGGGTTTTAGGACTAGGTGTTTTCTTC
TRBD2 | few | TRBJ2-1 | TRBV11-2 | CASDGGGEGEQFF | TGTGCCAGTGACGGGGGGGGCGAGGGAGAGCAGTTCTTC
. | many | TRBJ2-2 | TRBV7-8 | CASSFRTENTGELFF | TGTGCCAGCAGCTTTCGGACGGAGAACACCGGGGAGCTGTTTTTT
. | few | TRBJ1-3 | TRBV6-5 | CASSYFDTFLGNTIYF | TGTGCCAGCAGTTACTTTGACACGTTCCTTGGAAACACCATATATTTT
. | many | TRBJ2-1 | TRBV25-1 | CASSDPGLGLNEQFF | TGTGCCAGCAGTGATCCCGGTTTAGGGCTCAATGAGCAGTTCTTC
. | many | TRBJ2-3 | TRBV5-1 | CASSLVLEDTQYF | TGCGCCAGCAGCTTGGTACTGGAAGATACGCAGTATTTT
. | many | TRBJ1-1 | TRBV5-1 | CASSPVGGNTEAFF | TGTGCCAGCAGCCCGGTGGGGGGGAACACTGAAGCTTTCTTT
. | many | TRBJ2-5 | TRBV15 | CATSRDRGTQYF | TGTGCCACCAGCAGAGACCGGGGCACCCAGTACTTC
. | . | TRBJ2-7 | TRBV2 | CASRDSLLGEQYF | TGTGCCAGCAGGGACAGCCTCCTAGGCGAGCAGTACTTC
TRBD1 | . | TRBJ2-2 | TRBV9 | CASSKGQGLTGELFF | TGTGCCAGCAGCAAGGGACAGGGACTCACCGGGGAGCTGTTTTTT
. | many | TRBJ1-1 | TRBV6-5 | CASSSRTGGYTEAFF | TGTGCCAGCAGTTCTAGGACGGGAGGCTACACTGAAGCTTTCTTT
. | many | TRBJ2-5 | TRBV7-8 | CASSLARGVETQYF | TGTGCCAGCAGCTTAGCTCGAGGGGTCGAGACCCAGTACTTC
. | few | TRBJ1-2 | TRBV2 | CASSTRGGGSGHGYTF | TGTGCCAGCAGTACCCGGGGCGGCGGGTCGGGCCATGGCTACACCTTC
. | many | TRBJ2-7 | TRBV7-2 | CASCRVGEVEQYF | TGTGCCAGCTGCAGGGTAGGGGAGGTCGAGCAGTACTTC
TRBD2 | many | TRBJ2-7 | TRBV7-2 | CASSLSGGLPSYEQYF | TGTGCCAGCAGCTTATCGGGGGGACTTCCCTCCTACGAGCAGTACTTC
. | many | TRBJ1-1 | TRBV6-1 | CASRRENTEAFF | TGTGCCAGTAGGAGGGAGAACACTGAAGCTTTCTTT
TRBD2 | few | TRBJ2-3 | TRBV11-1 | CASSLRIGGAADTQYF | TGTGCCAGCAGCTTACGGATCGGGGGGGCCGCAGATACGCAGTATTTT
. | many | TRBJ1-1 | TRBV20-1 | CSVDQGSTEAFF | TGCAGTGTCGACCAGGGGAGCACTGAAGCTTTCTTT
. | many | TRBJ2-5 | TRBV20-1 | CSARERWTQYF | TGCAGTGCTAGAGAGAGGTGGACCCAGTACTTC
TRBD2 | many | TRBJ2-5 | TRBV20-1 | CSAGSGGARETQYF | TGCAGTGCTGGGAGCGGGGGGGCCAGAGAGACCCAGTACTTC
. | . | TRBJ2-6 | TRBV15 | CAIGGGANVLTF | TGTGCCATTGGTGGTGGGGCCAACGTCCTGACTTTC
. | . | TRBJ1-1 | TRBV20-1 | CSSQEGLTEAFF | TGCAGTAGTCAAGAAGGGCTCACTGAAGCTTTCTTT
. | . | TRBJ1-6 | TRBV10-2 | CASSFGTNNSPLHF | TGCGCCAGCAGCTTCGGGACCAATAATTCACCCCTCCACTTT
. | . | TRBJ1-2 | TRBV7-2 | CASSLFLGGYTF | TGTGCCAGCAGCTTGTTCTTGGGTGGCTACACCTTC
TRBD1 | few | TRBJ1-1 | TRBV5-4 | CASSLVPGQGIIRMNTEAFF | TGTGCCAGCAGCTTGGTTCCGGGACAGGGAATAATACGCATGAACACTGAAGCTTTCTTT
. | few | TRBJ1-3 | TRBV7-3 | CASSLTGRGDTIYF | TGTGCCAGCAGCTTAACTGGGAGGGGTGACACCATATATTTT
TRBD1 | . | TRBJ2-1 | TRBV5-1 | CASAGQGGSEQFF | TGCGCCAGCGCTGGACAGGGCGGAAGTGAGCAGTTCTTC